The rows below give T cell receptor beta chains drawn from one sample of a study of tumor-infiltrating lymphocytes in primary liver carcinoma. TCRdb re-called the multiplex PCR reads with MiXCR, one entry per CDR3 protein. The data show 310,000 or so distinct CDR3 sequences, with around three fifths seen just once and about 17% held by the top ten. Material for sequencing was peripheral blood. The receptors were sampled from a woman aged 30 to 39 with primary liver carcinoma and hepatitis B virus infection. Both conserved end residues are part of each CDR3. D genes are given only for firm matches. Only part of the rows carry a size: once, few, many, or a class if the clone is expanded.

j_gene,d_gene,abundance,v_gene,CDR3aa,CDR3nt
TRBJ2-6,-,-,TRBV7-3,CASSLATSGANVLTF,TGTGCCAGCAGCTTAGCCACCTCTGGGGCCAACGTCCTGACTTTC
TRBJ2-1,TRBD1,-,TRBV30,CAWSVRPGTRGHDEQFF,TGTGCCTGGAGTGTACGACCGGGAACTAGGGGGCACGATGAGCAGTTCTTC
TRBJ2-1,-,-,TRBV29-1,CSVTGSSYHEQFF,TGCAGCGTAACGGGGAGCTCCTACCATGAGCAGTTCTTC
TRBJ2-3,TRBD1,-,TRBV12-3/TRBV12-4,CASSQTGGAGTQYF,TGTGCCAGCAGCCAGACAGGGGGCGCAGGTACGCAGTATTTT
TRBJ2-5,-,-,TRBV6-5,CVSSLYSGETQYF,TGTGTCAGCAGCCTTTACAGCGGGGAGACCCAGTACTTC
TRBJ2-3,-,many,TRBV12-3/TRBV12-4,CASSLSGRSITDTQYF,TGTGCCAGCAGTTTATCAGGGAGGTCGATAACAGATACGCAGTATTTT
TRBJ1-1,-,-,TRBV19,CASSIALNTEAFF,TGTGCCAGTAGTATAGCTTTGAACACTGAAGCTTTCTTT
TRBJ2-3,TRBD2,-,TRBV4-2,CASSQDRTSGAGSTDTQYF,TGTGCCAGCAGCCAAGATCGGACTAGCGGGGCGGGTAGCACAGATACGCAGTATTTT
TRBJ2-3,-,few,TRBV5-6,CASSFPGRRDTQYF,TGTGCCAGCAGCTTCCCGGGACGGAGGGATACGCAGTATTTT
TRBJ2-7,-,-,TRBV5-6,CASSLVVDSCGEQYF,TGTGCCAGCAGCTTGGTTGTGGACAGTTGCGGCGAGCAGTATTTC
TRBJ2-5,TRBD2,-,TRBV12-3/TRBV12-4,CASNLAGGWDEQYF,TGTGCCAGCAATCTAGCGGGAGGGTGGGATGAGCAGTACTTC
TRBJ2-4,TRBD2,few,TRBV5-4,CASSPSAGLAKNIQYF,TGTGCCAGCAGCCCGTCAGCGGGGCTAGCCAAAAACATTCAGTACTTC
TRBJ2-2,-,many,TRBV12-3/TRBV12-4,CASSSGELFF,TGTGCCAGCAGTTCCGGGGAGCTGTTTTTT
TRBJ2-5,-,-,TRBV4-2,CASSQDWAPRETRYF,TGTGCCAGCAGCCAAGATTGGGCACCTCGGGAGACCCGGTACTTC